The 8 T cell receptor beta chains reported below all come from one sample, sequenced in a study of T cells in Graves' hyperthyroidism and ophthalmopathy. RNA transcripts yielded amplified TCR beta CDR3 regions. In the first-round RT-PCR of the TCR CDR3, the HTBI primer set was used. TCRdb ran MiXCR on the multiplex PCR reads and lists one entry per CDR3 protein. The sample yields fewer than 500,000 distinct CDR3 sequences, about 13% seen once. Sequenced material: blood. Receptors originate from a man younger than 45 with Graves' hyperthyroidism that later progressed to Graves' ophthalmopathy.

The chain combines TRBV6-4 with TRBJ1-4, with a possible D match to TRBD1 (5 bases). CDR1 and CDR2 (germline): MRHNA, SNTAGT. The CDR3 runs to 15 residues. V lost 0 bases and J lost 6, with 11 bases in between. The CDR3 sequence: CASSDSGAPDEKLFF. The CDR3 nucleotides are TGTGCCAGCAGTGACTCAGGGGCCCCTGATGAAAAACTGTTTTTT.

This clonotype was seen repeatedly, ten times or more. This chain joins TRBV12-3 or TRBV12-4 and TRBJ2-7, with TRBD1 identical over 8 bases. V lost 4 bases and J lost 2; bases outside the gene matches: 7. The CDR3 runs 15 residues. CDR3 in amino acids: CASSSLWGQAYEQYF. In nucleotides, the CDR3 is TGTGCCAGCAGTTCCCTGTGGGGACAGGCCTACGAGCAGTACTTC.

The gene calls are TRBV12-5 and TRBJ1-6; 10 bases line up with TRBD1. This CDR3 is 15 amino acids long. Germline CDR1 is LGHNT and CDR2 is FRNRAP. The V gene end was trimmed by 2 bases and the J gene end by 10 bases; junction bases not matched to a gene: 5. The CDR3, as DNA: TGTGCTAGTGGTTTGACCGGGACAGGGGTATCACCCCTCCACTTT. Encoded protein: CASGLTGTGVSPLHF.

This clonotype was observed at least ten times. V is TRBV5-1 and J is TRBJ1-1; TRBD1 aligns across 8 bases. Per germline, CDR1 SGHRS and CDR2 YFSETQ. The CDR3 has 14 amino acids. The ends lost 4 bases at V and 6 bases at J; junction bases unmatched: 8. In DNA, the CDR3 is TGCGCCAGCAGCCCCGGACAGGGTTTCGCTGAAGCTTTCTTT. As protein: CASSPGQGFAEAFF. The full variable domain, with the rest looked up from reference TRBV5-1 and TRBJ1-1, is KAGVTQTPRYLIKTRGQQVTLSCSPISGHRSVSWYQQTPGQGLQFLFEYFSETQRNKGNFPGRFSGRQFSNSRSEMNVSTLELGDSALYLCASSPGQGFAEAFFGQGTRLTVV.

The chain combines TRBV30 with TRBJ2-5; D remains unclear. The CDR3 totals 12 residues. Germline-derived CDR1 and CDR2 are GTSNPN and SVGIG (reference sequence). V was trimmed by 1 base and J by 7 bases, leaving 10 bases between them. CDR3 DNA: TGTGCCTGGAGTGAAGGGTTAGGGACCCAGTACTTC. The encoded protein is CAWSEGLGTQYF.

V is TRBV19 and J is TRBJ2-5; TRBD2 might be the D (5 bases). This CDR3 comprises 16 residues. Trimming removed 3 bases from V and 7 bases from J, with 21 bases in between. Germline V gene lookup returns CDR1 LNHDA and CDR2 SQIVND (reference sequence). The CDR3 DNA reads TGTGCCAGTAGTATTTCGGCGGAGGTTGAGGACGGGACCCAGTACTTC. It translates to CASSISAEVEDGTQYF.

The chain employs TRBV5-5 and TRBJ1-5, with D tentatively TRBD1 (6 bases). The V end lost 0 bases, the J end lost 6 bases, and 13 bases lay between the germline ends. Germline V CDR1 and CDR2: SGHKS, YYEKEE (reference sequence). This CDR3 has 15 residues. The CDR3 DNA follows: TGTGCCAGCAGCTTGGAGGGGGGGCACGGTCAGCCCCAGCATTTT. Amino acid sequence: CASSLEGGHGQPQHF.

The chain carries TRBV5-1 and TRBJ2-7; weak D call: TRBD1 (6 bases). Germline V gene sequence: CDR1 SGHRS, CDR2 YFSETQ. Trimming took 0 bases from V and 2 from J, leaving 18 bases between them. The CDR3 covers 17 residues. The CDR3 reads CASSLAQQGINPYEQYF. CDR3 coding DNA: TGCGCCAGCAGCTTGGCCCAACAGGGAATTAACCCCTACGAGCAGTACTTC.